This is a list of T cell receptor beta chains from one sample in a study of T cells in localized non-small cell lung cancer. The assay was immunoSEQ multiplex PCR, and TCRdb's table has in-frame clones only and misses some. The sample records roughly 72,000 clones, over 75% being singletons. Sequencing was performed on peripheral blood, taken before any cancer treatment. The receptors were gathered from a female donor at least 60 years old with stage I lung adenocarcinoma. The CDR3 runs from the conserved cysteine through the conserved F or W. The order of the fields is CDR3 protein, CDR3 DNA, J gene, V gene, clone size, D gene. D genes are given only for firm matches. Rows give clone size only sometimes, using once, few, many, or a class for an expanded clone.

CASSRTSGSSYNEQFF TGCGCCAGCAGCCGTACTAGCGGGAGTTCCTACAATGAGCAGTTCTTC TRBJ2-1 TRBV5-1 . TRBD2
CASSSDSNEQFF TGTGCCAGCAGCTCCGACTCGAATGAGCAGTTCTTC TRBJ2-1 TRBV5-4 . .
CASSLGGLAGNYEQYF TGCGCCAGCAGCTTGGGGGGGCTAGCGGGGAACTACGAGCAGTACTTC TRBJ2-7 TRBV5-1 . TRBD2
CASSPGDTYYGYTF TGTGCCAGCAGCCCCGGGGACACGTACTATGGCTACACCTTC TRBJ1-2 TRBV5-6 . .
CAISAFEGGEQYF TGTGCCATCAGTGCTTTCGAGGGGGGCGAGCAGTACTTC TRBJ2-7 TRBV10-3 . .
CASSLVLGGSYGYTF TGTGCCAGCAGTTTGGTCTTGGGGGGCAGCTATGGCTACACCTTC TRBJ1-2 TRBV28 . .
CASSAGTSAIHEQYF TGTGCCAGCAGCGCCGGGACTAGCGCCATCCACGAGCAGTACTTC TRBJ2-7 TRBV9 . TRBD2
CAISEGLAGSNEQFF TGTGCCATCAGCGAGGGACTAGCGGGATCCAATGAGCAGTTCTTC TRBJ2-1 TRBV10-3 . TRBD2
CASSRDPSGSYEQYF TGTGCCAGCAGTAGGGACCCCAGCGGCTCCTACGAGCAGTACTTC TRBJ2-7 TRBV6-6 . .
CASSERTSGNTIYF TGTGCCAGCAGTGAGAGGACGTCTGGAAACACCATATATTTT TRBJ1-3 TRBV6-1 once .
CASSPHTEAFF TGTGCCAGCTCACCCCACACTGAAGCTTTCTTT TRBJ1-1 TRBV18 few .
CASRSGGHYEQYF TGTGCCAGTCGTTCGGGGGGCCACTACGAGCAGTACTTC TRBJ2-7 TRBV27 . .
CASSLAGVVTDTQYF TGTGCCAGCAGCTTGGCAGGGGTGGTCACAGATACGCAGTATTTT TRBJ2-3 TRBV5-5 . .
CASSQDESGGLNTIYF TGCGCCAGCAGCCAAGATGAGTCAGGGGGTCTAAACACCATATATTTT TRBJ1-3 TRBV4-1 . TRBD1
CASSEMQGAFSFGNTIYF TGTGCCAGCAGTGAAATGCAGGGGGCCTTTTCCTTTGGAAACACCATATATTTT TRBJ1-3 TRBV6-1 . TRBD1
CASSIISGSEQYF TGTGCCAGTAGTATAATTTCAGGGTCCGAGCAGTACTTC TRBJ2-7 TRBV19 once .
CAISFPGGSEAFF TGTGCCATCAGCTTCCCGGGGGGTTCTGAAGCTTTCTTT TRBJ1-1 TRBV10-3 . .
CSVVSGFDTEAFF TGCAGCGTTGTCTCAGGGTTCGACACTGAAGCTTTCTTT TRBJ1-1 TRBV29-1 . .
CASSLANVGTENYGYTF TGTGCCAGCAGCTTGGCAAACGTCGGGACAGAGAACTATGGCTACACCTTC TRBJ1-2 TRBV5-4 . TRBD1
CAWRRRVAGDSYEQYF TGTGCCTGGCGTAGGCGGGTAGCGGGCGACTCCTACGAGCAGTACTTC TRBJ2-7 TRBV30 . TRBD2
CASSIGTDYEQYF TGTGCCAGCAGCATCGGGACAGACTACGAGCAGTACTTC TRBJ2-7 TRBV7-6 once TRBD1
CASSLRQGRNYGYTF TGTGCCAGCAGCCTACGACAGGGACGAAACTATGGCTACACCTTC TRBJ1-2 TRBV14 few TRBD1
CAWKIRDTQYF TGTGCCTGGAAGATCCGAGATACGCAGTATTTT TRBJ2-3 TRBV30 . .
CASSTTDRESEQYF TGTGCCAGCAGTACCACCGACAGGGAAAGCGAGCAGTACTTC TRBJ2-7 TRBV6-5 once TRBD1
CASSRDRSSSYEQYF TGCGCCAGCAGTCGGGACAGGAGTTCCTCCTACGAGCAGTACTTC TRBJ2-7 TRBV5-1 . TRBD1
CASSQQSSGEDYGYTF TGCGCCAGCAGCCAACAATCGTCGGGGGAAGACTATGGCTACACCTTC TRBJ1-2 TRBV4-3 . .
CASSVGEGANTEAFF TGTGCCAGCAGCGTAGGGGAGGGGGCGAACACTGAAGCTTTCTTT TRBJ1-1 TRBV9 . TRBD1
CASGHNEQFF TGTGCCAGTGGGCACAATGAGCAGTTCTTC TRBJ2-1 TRBV19 . .
CASSSGLARVESYTF TGTGCCAGCAGCTCAGGCCTGGCCAGGGTGGAAAGCTACACCTTC TRBJ1-2 TRBV21-1 few .
CASSLVGGVRETQYF TGTGCCAGCAGCTTGGTAGGGGGCGTTAGGGAGACCCAGTACTTC TRBJ2-5 TRBV5-4 . TRBD1
CASSGNRDTYNEQFF TGCGCCAGCAGTGGTAACCGGGATACCTACAATGAGCAGTTCTTC TRBJ2-1 TRBV10-2 . .
CASSVAVYNEQFF TGCGCCAGCAGCGTAGCGGTTTACAATGAGCAGTTCTTC TRBJ2-1 TRBV5-1 once .
CASSLESSGRQFF TGTGCCAGCAGCTTAGAGTCAAGCGGGAGGCAGTTCTTC TRBJ2-1 TRBV11-3 . TRBD2
CASSWDTNYGYTF TGTGCCAGCAGCTGGGACACTAACTATGGCTACACCTTC TRBJ1-2 TRBV14 . .
CATQNGVNYGYTF TGTGCCACCCAAAACGGGGTTAACTATGGCTACACCTTC TRBJ1-2 TRBV19 . .
CAISESDSYTDTQYF TGTGCCATCAGTGAGTCCGACTCCTACACAGATACGCAGTATTTT TRBJ2-3 TRBV10-3 . .
CASSSSIGLHSWGAEQYF TGTGCCAGCAGCTCCTCCATTGGACTCCACTCATGGGGGGCCGAGCAGTACTTC TRBJ2-7 TRBV11-2 . .
CASSITGELFF TGTGCCAGCAGCATCACCGGGGAGCTGTTTTTT TRBJ2-2 TRBV11-3 . .
CASRQTGVGYNEQFF TGTGCCAGCAGGCAGACAGGAGTGGGATACAATGAGCAGTTCTTC TRBJ2-1 TRBV6-5 . .
CASSQGGHPTNEKLFF TGCGCCAGCAGCCAGGGGGGCCACCCAACTAATGAAAAACTGTTTTTT TRBJ1-4 TRBV4-3 . .
CASSGRGAGTKNIQYF TGTGCCAGCAGCGGGAGAGGGGCGGGAACCAAAAACATTCAGTACTTC TRBJ2-4 TRBV27 . .
CASSSSGTFTDTQYF TGTGCCAGCAGCTCGAGCGGGACTTTTACAGATACGCAGTATTTT TRBJ2-3 TRBV7-9 . TRBD2
CASSPLQGGGELFF TGTGCCAGCAGCCCTCTACAGGGGGGCGGGGAGCTGTTTTTT TRBJ2-2 TRBV9 . TRBD1
CASSAQTGSPLYF TGTGCCAGCAGTGCTCAGACGGGGTCACCCCTCTACTTT TRBJ1-6 TRBV2 . .
CASTAGLAGALWDEQFF TGTGCCTCAACGGCGGGACTAGCGGGAGCCCTCTGGGATGAGCAGTTCTTC TRBJ2-1 TRBV30 . TRBD2
CASSVEGADTYTDTQYF TGTGCCAGCAGCGTAGAAGGCGCCGATACTTACACAGATACGCAGTATTTT TRBJ2-3 TRBV9 once .
CASSSRGHYGYTF TGTGCCAGCAGCTCGAGAGGGCACTATGGCTACACCTTC TRBJ1-2 TRBV5-8 . .
CASSQDYTGELFF TGTGCCAGCAGTCAGGACTACACCGGGGAGCTGTTTTTT TRBJ2-2 TRBV27 . .
CASSLGGFSEAFF TGCGCCAGCAGCTTGGGGGGGTTCTCTGAAGCTTTCTTT TRBJ1-1 TRBV5-1 . .
CARGGRQETQYF TGTGCCCGAGGGGGTCGACAAGAGACCCAGTACTTC TRBJ2-5 TRBV7-7 . .
CARSLEDAHSYEQYF TGTGCCAGAAGCTTAGAGGACGCACACTCCTACGAGCAGTACTTC TRBJ2-7 TRBV5-3 . .
CASSELWDTEAFF TGTGCCAGCAGTGAACTGTGGGACACTGAAGCTTTCTTT TRBJ1-1 TRBV2 . .